This T cell receptor beta chain was documented in a study of T cell repertoires in cytomegalovirus infection. Study in general: Used in the study were CMV epitopes, some recently identified and HLA-C-restricted, others well-studied and HLA-B-restricted. An indication of both CMV infection and matching HLA type came from public TCR beta signatures.

V dropped 3 bases and J dropped 5 bases, with 1 base sitting between them. This CDR3 has 10 residues. MiXCR, applied by TCRdb to the reads, yields one record per CDR3 protein. This table has about 37,000 distinct CDR3 sequences, about 48% appearing once. Whole-study results and caveats: The cumulative frequency of public TCR beta families identified carriers of CMV plus the relevant HLA. HLA-C-restricted CMV clonotypes gave the most frequent clonotype in two of eight donors.

A note on this clonotype: Its antigen is not known.

This receptor was identified in a human donor in good health (CMV status not recorded). Some clones in this sample may be carry-over from other donors' samples. The rearrangement joins TRBV12-3 or TRBV12-4 to TRBJ1-1; no clear D. This sample comprised CD8+ T cells from cultured PBMCs, obtained from culture after CMV antigen stimulation. The CDR3 loop reads CASSFTEAFF. The CDR3 DNA reads TGTGCCAGCAGTTTTACTGAAGCTTTCTTT.